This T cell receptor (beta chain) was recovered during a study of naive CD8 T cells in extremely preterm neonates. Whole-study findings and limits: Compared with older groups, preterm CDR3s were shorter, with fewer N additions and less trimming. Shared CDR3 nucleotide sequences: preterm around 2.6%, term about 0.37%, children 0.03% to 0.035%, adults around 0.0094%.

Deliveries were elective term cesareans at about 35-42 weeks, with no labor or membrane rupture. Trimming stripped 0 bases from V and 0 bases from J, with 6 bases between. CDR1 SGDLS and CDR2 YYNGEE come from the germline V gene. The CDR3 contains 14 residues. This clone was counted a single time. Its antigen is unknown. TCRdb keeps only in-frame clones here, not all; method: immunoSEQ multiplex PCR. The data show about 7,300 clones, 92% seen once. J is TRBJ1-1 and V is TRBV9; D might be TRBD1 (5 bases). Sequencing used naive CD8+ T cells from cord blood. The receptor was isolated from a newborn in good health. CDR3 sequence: CASSVGTMNTEAFF. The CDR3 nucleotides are TGTGCCAGCAGCGTAGGGACAATGAACACTGAAGCTTTCTTT.